Sequencing of this T cell receptor beta chain was carried out in a study of cytomegalovirus exposure and HLA in healthy donors. Study results and limitations: Versus the approximately 700-donor mean, an Asian-associated ancestry cluster reportedly showed fewer N-insertions in a later analysis. Later on, a genetic analysis was performed. It linked a missense variant in DCLRE1C with V- and J-gene trimming of TCR beta.

Germline CDR1 and CDR2: SGHVS and FQNEAQ. The CDR3 length is 16 residues. Trimming removed 1 base from V and 0 bases from J; junction bases left unmatched: 3. The PCR contained 60 Vbeta and 13 Jbeta primers. Clones were read by immunoSEQ multiplex PCR, and TCRdb kept only the in-frame ones, dropping some. The sample holds 120,000 to 150,000 clones, around 79% seen once. This clone appeared a few times. Its cognate antigen is unknown. The rearrangement joins TRBV7-8 to TRBJ2-1, with 7 bases fitting TRBD1. What was sequenced was PBMCs. This TCR derives from a male donor in good health and CMV-seronegative. CDR3 amino acids: CASSLGRTGSYNEQFF. The CDR3 region has the DNA TGTGCCAGCAGCTTAGGTCGGACAGGCTCCTACAATGAGCAGTTCTTC.